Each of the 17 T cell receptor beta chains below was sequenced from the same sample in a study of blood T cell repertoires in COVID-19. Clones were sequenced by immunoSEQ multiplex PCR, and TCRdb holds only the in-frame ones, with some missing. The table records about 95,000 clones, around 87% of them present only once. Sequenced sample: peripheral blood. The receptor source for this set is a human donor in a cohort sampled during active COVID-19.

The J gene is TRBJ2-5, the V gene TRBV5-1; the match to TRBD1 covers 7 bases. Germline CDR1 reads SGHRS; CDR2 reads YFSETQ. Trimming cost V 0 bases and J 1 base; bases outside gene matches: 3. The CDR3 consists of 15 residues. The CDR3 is CASSLVPGGQETQYF. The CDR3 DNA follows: TGCGCCAGCAGCTTGGTACCAGGGGGCCAAGAGACCCAGTACTTC.

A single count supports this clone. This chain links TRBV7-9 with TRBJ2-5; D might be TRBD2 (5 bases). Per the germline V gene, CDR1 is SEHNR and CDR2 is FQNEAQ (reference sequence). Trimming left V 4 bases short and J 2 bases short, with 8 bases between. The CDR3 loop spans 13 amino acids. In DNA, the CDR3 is TGTGCCAGCAGCTACCCGGGACAAGAGACCCAGTACTTC. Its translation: CASSYPGQETQYF.

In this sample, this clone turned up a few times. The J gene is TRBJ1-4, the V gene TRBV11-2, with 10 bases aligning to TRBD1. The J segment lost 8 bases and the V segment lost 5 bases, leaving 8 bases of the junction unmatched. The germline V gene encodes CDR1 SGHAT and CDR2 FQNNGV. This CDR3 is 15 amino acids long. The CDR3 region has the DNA TGTGCCAGCAGCCGCTGGGGACAGGGGAGAGAAAAACTGTTTTTT. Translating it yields CASSRWGQGREKLFF.

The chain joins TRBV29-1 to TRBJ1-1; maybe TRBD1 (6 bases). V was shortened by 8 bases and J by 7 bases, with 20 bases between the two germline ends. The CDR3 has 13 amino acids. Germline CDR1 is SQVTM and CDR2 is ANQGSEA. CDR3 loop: CSSSSEQGFEAFF. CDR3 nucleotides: TGCAGCAGCAGTTCGGAGCAGGGGTTTGAAGCTTTCTTT.

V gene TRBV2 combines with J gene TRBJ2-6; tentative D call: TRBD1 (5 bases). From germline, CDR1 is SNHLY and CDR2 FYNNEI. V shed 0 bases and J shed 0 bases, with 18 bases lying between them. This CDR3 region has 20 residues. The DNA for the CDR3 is TGTGCCAGCAGTGAAGCGACTGACCGGTACAGGATCTCTGGGGCCAACGTCCTGACTTTC. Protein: CASSEATDRYRISGANVLTF.

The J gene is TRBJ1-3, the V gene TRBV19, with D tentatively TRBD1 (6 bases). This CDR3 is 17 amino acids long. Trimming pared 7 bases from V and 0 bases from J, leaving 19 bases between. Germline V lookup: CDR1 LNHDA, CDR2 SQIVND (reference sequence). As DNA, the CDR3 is TGTGCCAGTACCCCACCCTTGACAGGAGACTCTGGAAACACCATATATTTT. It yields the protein CASTPPLTGDSGNTIYF. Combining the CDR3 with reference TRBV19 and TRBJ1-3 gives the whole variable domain DGGITQSPKYLFRKEGQNVTLSCEQNLNHDAMYWYRQDPGQGLRLIYYSQIVNDFQKGDIAEGYSVSREKKESFPLTVTSAQKNPTAFYLCASTPPLTGDSGNTIYFGEGSWLTVV.

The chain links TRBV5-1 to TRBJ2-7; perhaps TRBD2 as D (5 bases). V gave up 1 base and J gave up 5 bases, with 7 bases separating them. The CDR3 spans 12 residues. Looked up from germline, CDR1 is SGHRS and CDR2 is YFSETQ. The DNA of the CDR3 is TGCGCCAGCAGCTTGCCCGGGAACGAGCAGTACTTC. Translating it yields CASSLPGNEQYF.

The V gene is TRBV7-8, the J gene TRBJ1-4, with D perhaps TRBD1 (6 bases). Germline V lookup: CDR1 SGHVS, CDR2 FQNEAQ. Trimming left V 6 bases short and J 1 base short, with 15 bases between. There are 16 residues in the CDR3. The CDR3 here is CASSRDTLGTNEKLFF. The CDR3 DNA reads TGTGCCAGCAGTCGGGACACCCTGGGAACTAATGAAAAACTGTTTTTT.

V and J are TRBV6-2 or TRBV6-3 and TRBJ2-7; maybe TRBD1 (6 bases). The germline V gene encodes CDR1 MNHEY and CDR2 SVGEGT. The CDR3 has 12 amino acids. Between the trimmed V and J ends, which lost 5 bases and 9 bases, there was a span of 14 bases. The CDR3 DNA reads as TGTGCCAGCAGTCGCGCAGGGGAGTGGCAGTACTTC. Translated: CASSRAGEWQYF.

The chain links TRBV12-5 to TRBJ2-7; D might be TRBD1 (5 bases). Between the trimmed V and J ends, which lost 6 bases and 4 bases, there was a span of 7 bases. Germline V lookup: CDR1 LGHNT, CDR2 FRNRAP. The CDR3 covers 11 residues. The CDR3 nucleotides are TGTGCTAGTGGCTCAGGGTACGAGCAGTACTTC. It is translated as CASGSGYEQYF.

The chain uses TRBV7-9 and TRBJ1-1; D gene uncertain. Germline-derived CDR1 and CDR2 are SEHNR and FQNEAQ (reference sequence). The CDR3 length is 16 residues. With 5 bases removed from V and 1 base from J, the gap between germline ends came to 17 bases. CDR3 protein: CASSPRGGRGNTEAFF. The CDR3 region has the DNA TGTGCCAGCAGCCCCCGGGGAGGTCGGGGGAACACTGAAGCTTTCTTT.

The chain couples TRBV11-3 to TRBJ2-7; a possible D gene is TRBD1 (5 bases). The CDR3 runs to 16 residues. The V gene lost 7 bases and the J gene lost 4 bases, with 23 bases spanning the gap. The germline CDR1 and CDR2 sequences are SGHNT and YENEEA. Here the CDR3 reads CASIDPRRRVHYEQYF. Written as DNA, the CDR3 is TGTGCCAGCATCGACCCCCGGCGCAGGGTCCATTACGAGCAGTACTTC.

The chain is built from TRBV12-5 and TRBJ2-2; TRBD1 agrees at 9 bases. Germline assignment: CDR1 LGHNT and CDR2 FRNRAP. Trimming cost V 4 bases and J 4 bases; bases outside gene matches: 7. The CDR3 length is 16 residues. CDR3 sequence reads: CASGWGQGPSTGELFF. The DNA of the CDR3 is TGTGCTAGTGGTTGGGGACAGGGACCAAGCACCGGGGAGCTGTTTTTT. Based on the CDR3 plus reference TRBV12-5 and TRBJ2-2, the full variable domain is DARVTQTPRHKVTEMGQEVTMRCQPILGHNTVFWYRQTMMQGLELLAYFRNRAPLDDSGMPKDRFSAEMPDATLATLKIQPSEPRDSAVYFCASGWGQGPSTGELFFGEGSRLTVL.

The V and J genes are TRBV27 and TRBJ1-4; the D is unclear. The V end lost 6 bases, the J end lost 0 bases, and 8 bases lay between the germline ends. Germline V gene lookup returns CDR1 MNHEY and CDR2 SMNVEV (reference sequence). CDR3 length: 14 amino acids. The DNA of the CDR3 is TGTGCCAGCAGAAACACAGCAACTAATGAAAAACTGTTTTTT. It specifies CASRNTATNEKLFF.

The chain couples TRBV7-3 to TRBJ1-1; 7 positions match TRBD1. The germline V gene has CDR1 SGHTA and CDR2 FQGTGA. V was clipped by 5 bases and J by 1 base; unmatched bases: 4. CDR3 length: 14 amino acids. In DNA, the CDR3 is TGTGCCAGCAGCACGGGACAGCCGAACACTGAAGCTTTCTTT. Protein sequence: CASSTGQPNTEAFF.

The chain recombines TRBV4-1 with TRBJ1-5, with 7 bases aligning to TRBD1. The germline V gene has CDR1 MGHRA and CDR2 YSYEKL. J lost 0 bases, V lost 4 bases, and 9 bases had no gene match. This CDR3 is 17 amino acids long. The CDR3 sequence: CASSRTGARDSNQPQHF. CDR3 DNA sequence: TGCGCCAGCAGCCGAACAGGGGCGCGGGATAGCAATCAGCCCCAGCATTTT.

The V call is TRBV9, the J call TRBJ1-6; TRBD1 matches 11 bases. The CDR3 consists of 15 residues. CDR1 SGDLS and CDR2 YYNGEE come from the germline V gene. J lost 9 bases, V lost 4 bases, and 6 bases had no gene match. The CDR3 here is CASSPRTGGSSPLHF. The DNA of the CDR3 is TGTGCCAGCAGCCCACGGACAGGGGGCAGTTCACCCCTCCACTTT. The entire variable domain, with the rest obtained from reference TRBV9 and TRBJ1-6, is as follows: DSGVTQTPKHLITATGQRVTLRCSPRSGDLSVYWYQQSLDQGLQFLIQYYNGEERAKGNILERFSAQQFPDLHSELNLSSLELGDSALYFCASSPRTGGSSPLHFGNGTRLTVT.